The 32 T cell receptor beta chains below all came from one sample that was sequenced in a study of blood T cell repertoires in COVID-19. Repertoires were generated with immunoSEQ multiplex PCR, while TCRdb's copy carries only in-frame clones and drops some. The sample has 20,000 to 25,000 clones; roughly 80% are singletons. Sequenced sample: peripheral blood. These receptor sequences come from a man in his sixties with active COVID-19.

By its share, this clone is large. The rearrangement links TRBV2 to TRBJ2-7; D may be TRBD1 (5 bases). V was shortened by 6 bases and J by 6 bases, with 9 bases between the two germline ends. The CDR3 runs to 11 residues. CDR1 SNHLY and CDR2 FYNNEI come from the germline V gene. The CDR3 DNA reads as TGTGCCAGCAGCCAGGGAACCGAGCAGTACTTC. This sequence encodes CASSQGTEQYF.

CDR3 bases: TGTGCCAGCAGCCCGGGGCGGGGCGGGGGGCCCCAGGGCGAGCAGTACTTC. It yields the protein CASSPGRGGGPQGEQYF. This chain links TRBV9 with TRBJ2-7, with 8 bases matching TRBD2. With 4 bases clipped from V and 6 bases from J, the junction kept 18 bases outside the gene matches. Germline V gene lookup returns CDR1 SGDLS and CDR2 YYNGEE. The CDR3 has 17 amino acids.

This clone has just one count. The chain is built from TRBV6-5 and TRBJ1-6, with 8 bases matching TRBD1. Per the germline V gene, CDR1 is MNHEY and CDR2 is SVGAGI. Trimming at V came to 4 bases and at J to 4 bases, leaving 6 bases not matched to a gene. CDR3 length equals 16 residues. The CDR3 spells CASSFRTGRYNSPLHF. As DNA, the CDR3 is TGTGCCAGCAGTTTCCGGACAGGGAGGTATAATTCACCCCTCCACTTT.

This clone was observed a few times. V gene TRBV5-4 combines with J gene TRBJ1-1, with 7 nucleotides matching TRBD1. Germline CDR1 SGHNT, CDR2 YYREEE (reference sequence). The CDR3 runs 14 residues. V dropped 2 bases and J dropped 3; count of bases not matched to a gene: 4. CDR3: CASSLPGQHTEAFF. The CDR3 DNA sequence: TGTGCCAGCAGCTTACCGGGACAGCACACTGAAGCTTTCTTT.

Comment on this clone: Different DNA sequences within this sample yield the same CDR3. The chain links TRBV4-3 to TRBJ1-3, with TRBD1 as a possible D gene (6 bases). Trimming pared 1 base from V and 4 bases from J, leaving 11 bases between. The CDR3 extends over 15 amino acids. Germline CDR1 reads LGHNA; CDR2 reads YSLEER. This CDR3 is CASSQGSGGGNTIYF. In DNA form, the CDR3 reads TGCGCCAGCAGCCAAGGATCTGGGGGCGGAAACACCATATATTTT.

This clone was seen just once. The chain joins TRBV5-3 to TRBJ1-2; 9 bases are shared with TRBD1. TRBV5-3 is filed as an ORF, its function uncertain. V shed 5 bases and J 8 bases; nucleotides not matched to a gene: 16. The CDR3 totals 16 residues. This CDR3 is CARRLQGAAGLGGYTF. The CDR3 region has the DNA TGTGCCAGAAGACTACAGGGGGCGGCGGGGCTAGGCGGCTACACCTTC.

The genes are TRBV9 and TRBJ1-2; D ambiguous. This CDR3 contains 16 residues. Per germline, CDR1 SGDLS and CDR2 YYNGEE. The V end lost 3 bases, the J end lost 4 bases, and 19 bases lay between the germline ends. The CDR3 protein is CASSAFREQNFYGYTF. The CDR3 nucleotides are TGTGCCAGCAGCGCATTCCGGGAGCAAAACTTCTATGGCTACACCTTC.

The rearrangement uses TRBV28 and TRBJ1-5; no firm D call. Trimming cost V 6 bases and J 2 bases, with 14 bases left between them. This CDR3 contains 15 residues. Germline V gene lookup returns CDR1 MDHEN and CDR2 SYDVKM. The CDR3, as DNA: TGTGCCAGCAGGCCCCGGGGTGGTCGCAATCAGCCCCAGCATTTT. Translation gives CASRPRGGRNQPQHF. Supplemented by reference TRBV28 and TRBJ1-5, the full variable domain reads DVKVTQSSRYLVKRTGEKVFLECVQDMDHENMFWYRQDPGLGLRLIYFSYDVKMKEKGDIPEGYSVSREKKERFSLILESASTNQTSMYLCASRPRGGRNQPQHFGDGTRLSIL.

The chain carries TRBV12-3 or TRBV12-4 and TRBJ2-1, with 7 positions matching TRBD2. With V trimmed by 6 bases and J by 5 bases, 4 bases remained unmatched. The CDR3 loop spans 13 amino acids. The DNA for the CDR3 is TGTGCCAGCAGCCATGGGACTAACAATGAGCAGTTCTTC. Its translation is CASSHGTNNEQFF.

This chain links TRBV19 with TRBJ1-5; 7 bases agree with TRBD1. Germline V gene lookup returns CDR1 LNHDA and CDR2 SQIVND (reference sequence). V was pared by 6 bases and J by 3 bases, with 5 bases of the junction left unmatched. The CDR3 extends over 14 amino acids. CDR3 region: CASSPGQDNQPQHF. For the CDR3, the DNA is TGTGCCAGTAGCCCCGGACAGGACAATCAGCCCCAGCATTTT.

This chain connects TRBV10-3 to TRBJ2-2, with 7 bases matching TRBD2. Germline assignment: CDR1 ENHRY and CDR2 SYGVKD. V trimming: 6 bases; J trimming: 1 base; junction bases outside the gene matches: 5. CDR3 size: 15 residues. The CDR3 is CAISSLAVNTGELFF. DNA of the CDR3: TGTGCCATCAGCTCCCTAGCGGTGAACACCGGGGAGCTGTTTTTT.

The V and J genes are TRBV11-1 and TRBJ2-7; possibly TRBD1 for D (5 bases). From germline, CDR1 is SGHAT and CDR2 FQDESV (reference sequence). Trimming pared 0 bases from V and 1 base from J, leaving 10 bases between. CDR3 size: 15 residues. CDR3 in amino acids: CASSLARTPSYEQYF. CDR3 coding DNA: TGTGCCAGCAGCTTAGCCAGGACACCTTCCTACGAGCAGTACTTC.

The chain employs TRBV4-2 and TRBJ1-1; D unresolved. Germline V CDR1 and CDR2: LGHNA, YNFKEQ. The CDR3 covers 13 residues. V lost 0 bases to trimming and J lost 4 bases, with 6 bases between them. CDR3 protein: CASSQEAGTEAFF. The CDR3 region has the DNA TGTGCCAGCAGCCAAGAGGCGGGCACTGAAGCTTTCTTT.

The count of this clone is one. The chain recombines TRBV5-6 with TRBJ2-7; 10 nucleotides align to TRBD2. The CDR3 has 15 residues. After removal of 4 bases from V and 0 bases from J, the junction contained 4 bases not matched to a gene. Germline CDR1 SGHDT, CDR2 YYEEEE. DNA for the CDR3: TGTGCCAGCAGCCCAACTAGCGGGGTCTCCTACGAGCAGTACTTC. Translated: CASSPTSGVSYEQYF.

CDR3 bases: TGTGCCAGCAGCCCGGGACTCACGAACAATGAGCAGTTCTTC. Translation gives CASSPGLTNNEQFF. V usage is TRBV9 and J usage is TRBJ2-1, with D possibly being TRBD2 (6 bases). The germline CDR1 and CDR2 sequences are SGDLS and YYNGEE. This CDR3 has 14 residues. V was clipped by 4 bases and J by 5 bases, with 13 bases between them. Complete variable domain (other parts from reference TRBV9 and TRBJ2-1): DSGVTQTPKHLITATGQRVTLRCSPRSGDLSVYWYQQSLDQGLQFLIQYYNGEERAKGNILERFSAQQFPDLHSELNLSSLELGDSALYFCASSPGLTNNEQFFGPGTRLTVL.

This chain joins TRBV6-2 or TRBV6-3 and TRBJ2-7, with TRBD2 identical over 13 bases. Germline V gives CDR1 MNHEY, CDR2 SVGEGT. V shed 2 bases, J shed 0 bases, and the junction held 4 bases outside the gene matches. The CDR3 consists of 17 residues. CDR3 nucleotides: TGTGCCAGCAGTTACCGGACTAGCGGGGGCTTCTCCTACGAGCAGTACTTC. Its translation is CASSYRTSGGFSYEQYF.

In nucleotides, the CDR3 is TGTGCCAGCAGCGACTCTAGCGGGAGCCTCAATGAGCAGTTCTTC. It codes for CASSDSSGSLNEQFF. V gene TRBV9 combines with J gene TRBJ2-1; 10 nucleotides match TRBD2. This CDR3 contains 15 residues. The germline V gene encodes CDR1 SGDLS and CDR2 YYNGEE. V lost 3 bases and J lost 6; bases outside the gene matches: 6.

This clone was counted a single time. The chain combines TRBV4-3 with TRBJ2-5; 9 bases match TRBD2. V shed 0 bases and J 1 base; nucleotides not matched to a gene: 6. The CDR3 loop spans 17 amino acids. Looked up from germline, CDR1 is LGHNA and CDR2 is YSLEER. Written as DNA, the CDR3 is TGCGCCAGCAGCCAAGACTTGCCGGGACTAGCCCAAGAGACCCAGTACTTC. Amino acids: CASSQDLPGLAQETQYF.

This clone is medium-sized by share. The J gene is TRBJ2-3, the V gene TRBV28; no clear D. CDR1 is MDHEN and CDR2 is SYDVKM in the germline V gene. Between the trimmed V and J ends, which lost 1 base and 10 bases, there was a span of 6 bases. The CDR3 loop spans 11 amino acids. The CDR3 loop is CASSLSSAQYF. The DNA for the CDR3 is TGTGCCAGCAGTTTATCGTCTGCGCAGTATTTT.

This sequence joins TRBV28 and TRBJ1-6, with 7 bases identical to TRBD1. V lost 8 bases to trimming and J lost 7 bases; unmatched junction nucleotides: 5. The CDR3 sequence is 13 residues long. Germline values: CDR1 MDHEN, CDR2 SYDVKM. The CDR3 protein is CASVDRANSPLHF. CDR3 DNA: TGTGCCAGCGTTGACAGGGCCAATTCACCCCTCCACTTT. Full variable domain (missing parts from reference TRBV28 and TRBJ1-6): DVKVTQSSRYLVKRTGEKVFLECVQDMDHENMFWYRQDPGLGLRLIYFSYDVKMKEKGDIPEGYSVSREKKERFSLILESASTNQTSMYLCASVDRANSPLHFGNGTRLTVT.

The gene calls are TRBV6-4 and TRBJ1-1; no clear D. Looked up from germline, CDR1 is MRHNA and CDR2 is SNTAGT. The V gene lost 5 bases and the J gene lost 1 base, with 8 bases spanning the gap. The CDR3 has 13 amino acids. As DNA, the CDR3 is TGTGCCAGCAGTACCCACAGGAACACTGAAGCTTTCTTT. Translating gives CASSTHRNTEAFF.

The V gene is TRBV19, the J gene TRBJ2-2, with unresolved D. The CDR3 has 15 residues. CDR1 is LNHDA, CDR2 SQIVND, per germline (reference sequence). V shed 5 bases and J shed 4 bases, with 14 bases lying between them. In DNA form, the CDR3 reads TGTGCCAGTAGTTTTGGAGATCTCGGCACCGGGGAGCTGTTTTTT. Its translation: CASSFGDLGTGELFF.

V and J are TRBV21-1 and TRBJ2-7; the D call of TRBD2 is as the table states it, not checked on the DNA. TRBV21-1 is a recognized pseudogene. The CDR3 spans 17 residues. Written as DNA, the CDR3 is TGTGCCAGCAGCATCCTAGGACTATGCGGGCCCTCCTACGAGCAGTACTTC. It encodes CASSILGLCGPSYEQYF.

This clone has more than one count but fewer than ten. The V and J genes are TRBV5-4 and TRBJ2-5; tentative D call: TRBD2 (6 bases). Deletions cut 4 bases from V and 5 bases from J, with 12 bases between. The CDR3 runs to 13 residues. In germline, CDR1 is SGHNT, CDR2 YYREEE (reference sequence). CDR3 residues: CASSRDLWETQYF. The CDR3 DNA reads as TGTGCCAGCAGCAGGGACTTATGGGAGACCCAGTACTTC.

Concerning this clone itself: This may arise from a read error, as a much more abundant clone is one base away. This specimen includes other DNA sequences encoding the same CDR3. The chain joins TRBV3-1 (or the pseudogene TRBV3-2) to TRBJ2-7; perhaps TRBD2 as D (5 bases). Trimming removed 5 bases from V and 3 bases from J, with 8 bases in between. The CDR3 extends over 12 amino acids. Germline-derived CDR1 and CDR2 are LGHDT and YNNKEL (reference sequence). This CDR3 reads CASSFRDYEQYF. In DNA, the CDR3 is TGTGCCAGCAGCTTTCGGGACTACGAGCAGTACTTC.

J is TRBJ2-5 and V is TRBV24-1; D may be TRBD1 (6 bases). Trimming shortened V by 3 bases and J by 5 bases, and 18 bases separated the two germline ends. The CDR3 covers 16 residues. Germline CDR1 reads KGHDR; CDR2 reads SFDVKD. CDR3 in amino acids: CATSDAGAGATETQYF. CDR3 DNA sequence: TGTGCCACCAGTGATGCCGGGGCAGGGGCAACGGAGACCCAGTACTTC.

V usage is TRBV2 and J usage is TRBJ1-4; perhaps TRBD1 as D (5 bases). V was cut by 3 bases and J by 8 bases, with 13 bases left in between. This CDR3 contains 14 residues. Germline V CDR1 and CDR2: SNHLY, FYNNEI. CDR3: CASSDRQGYEKLFF. DNA for the CDR3: TGTGCCAGCAGTGACCGGCAGGGATACGAAAAACTGTTTTTT. Full variable domain (rest looked up from reference TRBV2 and TRBJ1-4): EPEVTQTPSHQVTQMGQEVILRCVPISNHLYFYWYRQILGQKVEFLVSFYNNEISEKSEIFDDQFSVERPDGSNFTLKIRSTKLEDSAMYFCASSDRQGYEKLFFGSGTQLSVL.

The chain combines TRBV7-9 with TRBJ2-7; 9 positions agree with TRBD1. Trimming took 5 bases from V and 3 from J; bases not matched to a gene: 8. CDR3 length equals 15 residues. Germline values: CDR1 SEHNR, CDR2 FQNEAQ (reference sequence). Written as DNA, the CDR3 is TGTGCCAGCAGCCCCAACAGGGGGCGCGTCTACGAGCAGTACTTC. As protein: CASSPNRGRVYEQYF. The full variable domain, rest sourced from reference TRBV7-9 and TRBJ2-7, is DTGVSQNPRHKITKRGQNVTFRCDPISEHNRLYWYRQTLGQGPEFLTYFQNEAQLEKSRLLSDRFSAERPKGSFSTLEIQRTEQGDSAMYLCASSPNRGRVYEQYFGPGTRLTVT.

V and J are TRBV6-2 or TRBV6-3 and TRBJ2-7; a weak D match, TRBD1 (6 bases). Per the germline V gene, CDR1 is MNHEY and CDR2 is SVGEGT. Trimming cost V 3 bases and J 2 bases, with 14 bases left between them. The CDR3 covers 15 residues. CDR3 bases: TGTGCCAGCAGTTATAGTGCAGGGGACCCCTACGAGCAGTACTTC. Amino acids: CASSYSAGDPYEQYF.

This rearrangement joins TRBV11-2 to TRBJ2-5; maybe TRBD1 (5 bases). This CDR3 is built from 15 residues. The V end lost 0 bases, the J end lost 4 bases, and 12 bases lay between the germline ends. Germline V gene data show CDR1 as SGHAT and CDR2 as FQNNGV. CDR3 sequence (DNA): TGTGCCAGCAGCTTAGATTGGGCAGGGCCAGAGACCCAGTACTTC. Translated: CASSLDWAGPETQYF.

V and J are TRBV15 and TRBJ2-7, with 7 bases aligning to TRBD2. The V and J ends lost 1 base and 3 bases, in that order; junction bases with no gene match: 6. The CDR3 spans 15 residues. CDR1 and CDR2 from the germline V gene are LNHNV and YYDKDF (reference sequence). CDR3 amino acids: CATSRGGLVNYEQYF. CDR3 in DNA: TGTGCCACCAGCAGAGGAGGACTAGTTAACTACGAGCAGTACTTC.

The count of this clone is one. The V call is TRBV3-1 (or the pseudogene TRBV3-2), the J call TRBJ2-7, with D possibly matching TRBD2 (6 bases). Per the germline V gene, CDR1 is LGHDT and CDR2 is YNNKEL (reference sequence). The CDR3 spans 15 residues. Trimming removed 2 bases from V and 2 bases from J, with 13 bases in between. The CDR3 region is CASSQTGTPPYEQYF. The CDR3 DNA reads as TGTGCCAGCAGCCAAACCGGGACTCCTCCCTACGAGCAGTACTTC.